This T cell receptor (beta chain) was captured in a study of identical twins. Study-wide findings and caveats: Zero-insertion results could be subject to partial confounding by invariant MAIT and iNKT cells. While abundant cord blood beta clonotypes carried fewer insertions, memory repertoires showed no such pattern. Models underestimated how often monozygotic twins shared out-of-frame TCR alpha.

As concerns this clonotype: The antigen remains undetermined.

The CDR3 is 14 residues long. Germline V CDR1 and CDR2: LNHDA, SQIVND (reference sequence). V dropped 2 bases and J dropped 10; count of bases not matched to a gene: 6. It was template switching that added a universal primer site, and there were unique molecular identifiers on the cDNA. TCRdb ran MiXCR on the 5' RACE reads and lists one entry per CDR3 protein. The repertoire holds a few hundred thousand distinct CDR3 sequences, with approximately 14% as singletons. The same data also went into a second study, on yellow fever vaccine responses in identical twins.

This TCR derives from a woman in her late teens or twenties in good health. The gene calls are TRBV19 and TRBJ2-1, with TRBD2 matching over 9 bases. The sequenced material came from CD4+ T cells sorted from blood. Here the CDR3 DNA reads TGTGCCAGTAGTATAAAGGCTAGCGGGACCGAGCAGTTCTTC. As protein: CASSIKASGTEQFF.